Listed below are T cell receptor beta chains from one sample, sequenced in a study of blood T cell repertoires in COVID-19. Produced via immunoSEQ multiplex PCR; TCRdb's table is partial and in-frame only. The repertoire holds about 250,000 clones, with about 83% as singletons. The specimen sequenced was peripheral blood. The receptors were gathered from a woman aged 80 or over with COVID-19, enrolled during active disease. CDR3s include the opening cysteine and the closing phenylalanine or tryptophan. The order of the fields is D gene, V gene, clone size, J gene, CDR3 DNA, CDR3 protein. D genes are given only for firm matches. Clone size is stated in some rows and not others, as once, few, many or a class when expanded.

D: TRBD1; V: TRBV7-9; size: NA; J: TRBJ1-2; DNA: TGTGCCAGCAGCTTGTGGACAGGGGCGAACACCTTC; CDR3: CASSLWTGANTF
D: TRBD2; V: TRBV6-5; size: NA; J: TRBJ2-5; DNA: TGTGCCAGCAGCGGGGGAGGGATCCAGGGGACCCAGTACTTC; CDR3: CASSGGGIQGTQYF
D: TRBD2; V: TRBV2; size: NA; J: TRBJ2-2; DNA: TGTGCCAGCAGCGGTAGCGGGGGTTCTTCCACCGGGGAGCTGTTTTTT; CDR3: CASSGSGGSSTGELFF
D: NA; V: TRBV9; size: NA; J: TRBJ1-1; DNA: TGTGCCAGCAGCCCTGCGTTTATCACTGAAGCTTTCTTT; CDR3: CASSPAFITEAFF
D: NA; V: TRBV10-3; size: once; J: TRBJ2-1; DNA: TGTGCCATCAGTTCCGGTCCGAATGAGCAGTTCTTC; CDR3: CAISSGPNEQFF
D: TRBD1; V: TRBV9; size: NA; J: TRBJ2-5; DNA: TGTGCCAGCAGCGTAGGGGACAGGGAAGAGACCCAGTACTTC; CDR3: CASSVGDREETQYF
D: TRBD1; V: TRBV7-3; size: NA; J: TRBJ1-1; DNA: TGTGCCAGCAGCCATGCCCCGGGACAGCTCCCTTTGAACACTGAAGCTTTCTTT; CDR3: CASSHAPGQLPLNTEAFF
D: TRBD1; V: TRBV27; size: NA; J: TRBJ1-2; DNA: TGTGCCAGCAGGAAAGCGGACAGGCAATATGGCTACACCTTC; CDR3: CASRKADRQYGYTF
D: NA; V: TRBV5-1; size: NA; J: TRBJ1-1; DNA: TGCGCCAGCAGCTTGGCCTCAGGGTATGGGGAACCTTTCTTT; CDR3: CASSLASGYGEPFF
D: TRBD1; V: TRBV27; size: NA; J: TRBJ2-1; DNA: TGTGCCAGCAGTTTTTCAGGGGGCGGTGAGCAGTTCTTC; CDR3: CASSFSGGGEQFF
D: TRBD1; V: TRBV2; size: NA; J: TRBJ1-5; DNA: TGTGCCAGCAGTGAAGCGAGGGGGCTTCCCACGCCCCAGCATTTT; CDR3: CASSEARGLPTPQHF
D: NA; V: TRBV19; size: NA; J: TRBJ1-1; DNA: TGTGCCAGTAGTCTTTCTGGGGGGAGGGGCACTGAAGCTTTCTTT; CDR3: CASSLSGGRGTEAFF
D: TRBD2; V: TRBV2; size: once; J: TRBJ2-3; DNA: TGTGCCAGCACCACCACTAGCGGGGGAACAGATACGCAGTATTTT; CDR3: CASTTTSGGTDTQYF
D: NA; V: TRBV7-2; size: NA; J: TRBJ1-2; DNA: TGTGCCAGCAGCTTAGGCCCCCCGGGATCCTATGGAGGCTACACCTTC; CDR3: CASSLGPPGSYGGYTF
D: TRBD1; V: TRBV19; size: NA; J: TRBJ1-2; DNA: TGTGCCAGTACGCCAGCCCGACAGGGGTATGGCTACACCTTC; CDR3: CASTPARQGYGYTF
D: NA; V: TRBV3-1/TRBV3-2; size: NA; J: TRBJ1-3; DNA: TGTGCCAGCAGCCGAACAGGGAATCCTGGAAACACCATATATTTT; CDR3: CASSRTGNPGNTIYF
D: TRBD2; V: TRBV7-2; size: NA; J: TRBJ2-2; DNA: TGTGCCAGCAGCATGCGACTAGCGGGGGGGCTGCCCGGGGAGCTGTTTTTT; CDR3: CASSMRLAGGLPGELFF
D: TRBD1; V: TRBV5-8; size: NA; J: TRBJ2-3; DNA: TGTGCCAGCAGCGCCGGGACAGGGGGCGGCTCAGATACGCAGTATTTT; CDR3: CASSAGTGGGSDTQYF
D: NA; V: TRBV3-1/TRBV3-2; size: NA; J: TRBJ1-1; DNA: TGTGCCAGCAGCCAAGACCCGGCAGGGAACACTGAAGCTTTCTTT; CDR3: CASSQDPAGNTEAFF
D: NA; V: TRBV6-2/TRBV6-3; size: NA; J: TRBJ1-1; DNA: TGTGCCAGCAGTACAGGAAGGCGGAACACTGAAGCTTTCTTT; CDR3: CASSTGRRNTEAFF
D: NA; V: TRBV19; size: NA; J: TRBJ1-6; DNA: TGTGCCAGTAGGGCCTTTAATTCACCCCTCCACTTT; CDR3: CASRAFNSPLHF
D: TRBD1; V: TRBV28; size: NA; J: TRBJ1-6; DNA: TGTGCCAGCAGTTGGGACAGGAATTCACCCCTCCACTTT; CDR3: CASSWDRNSPLHF
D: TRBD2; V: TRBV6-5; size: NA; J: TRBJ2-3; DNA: TGTGCCAGCAGCATGGGAACTAGCGAAGGAGATACGCAGTATTTT; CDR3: CASSMGTSEGDTQYF
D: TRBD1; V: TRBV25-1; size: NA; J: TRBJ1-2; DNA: TGTGCCAGCAGTACCCGACAGGGATTTGGATCCGGCTACACCTTC; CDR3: CASSTRQGFGSGYTF
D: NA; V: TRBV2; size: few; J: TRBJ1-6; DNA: TGTGCCAGCAGTGAGGCAGGCTCCTATAATTCACCCCTCCACTTT; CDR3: CASSEAGSYNSPLHF
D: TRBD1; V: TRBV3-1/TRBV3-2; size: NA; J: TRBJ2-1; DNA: TGTGCCAGCAGTTCCGGGACAGGGGGTACCTACAATGAGCAGTTCTTC; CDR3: CASSSGTGGTYNEQFF
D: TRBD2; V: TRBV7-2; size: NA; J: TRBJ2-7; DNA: TGTGCCAGCAGCTCACGCTCTGGGACTAGCGGGGGGGGTTCCTACGAGCAGTACTTC; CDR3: CASSSRSGTSGGGSYEQYF
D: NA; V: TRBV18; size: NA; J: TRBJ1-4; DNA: TGTGCCAGCTCCTCGGGGACTTCTAATGAAAAACTGTTTTTT; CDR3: CASSSGTSNEKLFF
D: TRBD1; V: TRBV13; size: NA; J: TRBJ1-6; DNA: TGTGCCAGCGGGACAGACTATAATTCACCCCTCCACTTT; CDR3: CASGTDYNSPLHF
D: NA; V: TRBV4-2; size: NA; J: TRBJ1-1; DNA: TGTGCCAGCAGCCAAGACGGGTCGGGTAAGTCTGAAGCTTTCTTT; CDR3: CASSQDGSGKSEAFF
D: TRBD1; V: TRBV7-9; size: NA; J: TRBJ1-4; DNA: TGTGCCAGCAGCTTAGTAGAGGGGGCAGGAGAAAAACTGTTTTTT; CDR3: CASSLVEGAGEKLFF
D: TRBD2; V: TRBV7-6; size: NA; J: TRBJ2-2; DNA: TGTGCCAGCAGCTTGACACCGGGACTAGCGTCGTGGACCGGGGAGCTGTTTTTT; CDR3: CASSLTPGLASWTGELFF
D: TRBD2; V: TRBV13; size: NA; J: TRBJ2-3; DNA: TGTGCCAGCAGTCCCCGCGGGGGGGCTCAAGATACGCAGTATTTT; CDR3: CASSPRGGAQDTQYF
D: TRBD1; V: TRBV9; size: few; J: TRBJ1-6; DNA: TGTGCCAGCAGAGGGACAGGCAATTCACCCCTCCACTTT; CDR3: CASRGTGNSPLHF
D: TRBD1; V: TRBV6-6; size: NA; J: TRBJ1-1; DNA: TGTGCCAGCAGAAACTACCCGGGACAGGAGAACACTGAAGCTTTCTTT; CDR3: CASRNYPGQENTEAFF
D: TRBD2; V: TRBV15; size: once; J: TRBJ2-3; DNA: TGTGCCACCAGCTCAGACGCGGCGGGGGGCCTCACAGATACGCAGTATTTT; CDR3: CATSSDAAGGLTDTQYF
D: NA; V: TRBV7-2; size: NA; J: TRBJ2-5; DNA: TGTGCCAGCAGCCATCCGGGAAAGGGGACCCAGTACTTC; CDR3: CASSHPGKGTQYF
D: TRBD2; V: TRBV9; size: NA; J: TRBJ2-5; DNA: TGTGCCAGCAGCGTAGGACCCTCGACTAGCGGGGGGCAAGAGACCCAGTACTTC; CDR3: CASSVGPSTSGGQETQYF
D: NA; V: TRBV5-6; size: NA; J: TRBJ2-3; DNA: TGTGCCAGCAGTCACCCTAGCCGGGGGACAGATACGCAGTATTTT; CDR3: CASSHPSRGTDTQYF
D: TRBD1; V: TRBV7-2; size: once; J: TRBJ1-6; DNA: TGTGCCAGCAGCATGGGACAGGGGGGCTATAATTCACCCCTCCACTTT; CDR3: CASSMGQGGYNSPLHF
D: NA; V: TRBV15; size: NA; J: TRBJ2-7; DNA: TGTGCCACCAGGAGGGTCCCAACCTACGAGCAGTACTTC; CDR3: CATRRVPTYEQYF
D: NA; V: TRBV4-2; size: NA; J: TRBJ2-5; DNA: TGTGCCAGCAGCCAAGGAATCGAGCGTAGGATACAAGAGACCCAGTACTTC; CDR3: CASSQGIERRIQETQYF
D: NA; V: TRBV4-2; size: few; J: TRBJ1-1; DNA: TGTGCCAGCAGCCGCGGTCAGGGGCAGGGCGACACTGAAGCTTTCTTT; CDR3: CASSRGQGQGDTEAFF
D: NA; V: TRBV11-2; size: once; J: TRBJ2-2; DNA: TGTGCCAGCAGCTTAGCGGGCAGGGGCACCGGGGAGCTGTTTTTT; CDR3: CASSLAGRGTGELFF
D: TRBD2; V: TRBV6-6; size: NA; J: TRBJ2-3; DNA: TGTGCCAGCAGTGAGATAGCGGGGGGCACAGATACGCAGTATTTT; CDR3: CASSEIAGGTDTQYF
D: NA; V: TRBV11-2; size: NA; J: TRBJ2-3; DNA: TGTGCCAGCAGCCCACTAGGAAACACAGATACGCAGTATTTT; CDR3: CASSPLGNTDTQYF
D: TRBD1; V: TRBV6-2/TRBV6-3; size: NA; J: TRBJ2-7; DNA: TGTGCCAGCAGCCCGGGACAGGGCGAGCAGTACTTC; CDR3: CASSPGQGEQYF
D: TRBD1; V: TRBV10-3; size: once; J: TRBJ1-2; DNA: TGTGCCATCACTGTGACAGGGGTCTATGGCTACACCTTC; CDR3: CAITVTGVYGYTF
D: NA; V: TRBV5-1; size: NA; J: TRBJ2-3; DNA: TGCGCCAGCAGCTTGGATCAGACAGATACGCAGTATTTT; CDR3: CASSLDQTDTQYF
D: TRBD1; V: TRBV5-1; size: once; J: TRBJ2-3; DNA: TGCGCCAGCAGCTTGCCGGGACAGGGCGATGATACGCAGTATTTT; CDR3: CASSLPGQGDDTQYF
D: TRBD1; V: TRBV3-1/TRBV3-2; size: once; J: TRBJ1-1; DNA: TGTGCCAGCAGCCAAGGGCTGAGGACAGGCTTATCTGAAGCTTTCTTT; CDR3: CASSQGLRTGLSEAFF
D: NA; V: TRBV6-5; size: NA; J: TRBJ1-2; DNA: TGTGCCAGCGGTCAGACTTGGGGAGGGAATTATGGCTACACCTTC; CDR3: CASGQTWGGNYGYTF
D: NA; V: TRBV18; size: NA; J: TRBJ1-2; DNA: TGTGCCAGCTCACCAACAGGTAGCTATGGCTACACCTTC; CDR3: CASSPTGSYGYTF